A single sample gave rise to the 27 T cell receptor beta chains below, sequenced in a study of cytomegalovirus exposure and HLA in healthy donors. Sequencing used immunoSEQ multiplex PCR; TCRdb keeps in-frame clones, though not all of them. The table shows about 160,000 clones, with 70% to 90% occurring only once. Sequencing was performed on PBMCs. The receptors stem from a young woman in good health and CMV-seronegative.

This chain uses TRBV5-4 with TRBJ1-6; D remains ambiguous. Per germline, CDR1 SGHNT and CDR2 YYREEE (reference sequence). The V end lost 4 bases, the J end lost 8 bases, and 19 bases lay between the germline ends. The CDR3 extends over 16 amino acids. In DNA, the CDR3 is TGTGCCAGCAGCCGGGTCAACCTCGGAGGTGATTCACCCCTCCACTTT. It encodes CASSRVNLGGDSPLHF.

V is TRBV27 and J is TRBJ1-2; 10 bases agree with TRBD1. J lost 4 bases, V lost 8 bases, and 1 base had no gene match. This CDR3 is built from 12 residues. CDR1 and CDR2 from the germline V gene are MNHEY and SMNVEV (reference sequence). The DNA for the CDR3 is TGTGCCAGCGGACAGGGGGTCTATGGCTACACCTTC. This codes for CASGQGVYGYTF.

In its sample, this clone was seen a few times. The chain combines TRBV5-6 with TRBJ2-5; 7 nucleotides align to TRBD2. The length of the CDR3 is 18 residues. Germline CDR1 and CDR2: SGHDT and YYEEEE. Losses at the gene ends were 1 base for V and 2 bases for J; bases not matched to a gene: 14. The CDR3 DNA reads as TGTGCCAGCAGCTTGCTCGGGTCGGAAGGGAGGGGACAAGAGACCCAGTACTTC. It translates to CASSLLGSEGRGQETQYF.

The chain recombines TRBV30 with TRBJ1-2; 8 bases agree with TRBD1. After removal of 5 bases from V and 5 bases from J, the junction contained 7 bases not matched to a gene. Looked up from germline, CDR1 is GTSNPN and CDR2 is SVGIG (reference sequence). This CDR3 spans 13 amino acids. The CDR3 loop is CAWGTGGGYGYTF. The CDR3 nucleotides read TGTGCCTGGGGAACAGGGGGAGGGTATGGCTACACCTTC.

The chain employs TRBV5-1 and TRBJ2-1; possibly TRBD2 for D (5 bases). The CDR3 loop spans 15 amino acids. Germline V gene sequence: CDR1 SGHRS, CDR2 YFSETQ. Trimming left V 1 base short and J 0 bases short, with 8 bases between. This CDR3 is CASSLLGSSYNEQFF. The CDR3, as DNA: TGCGCCAGCAGCTTGTTGGGGAGCTCCTACAATGAGCAGTTCTTC.

The chain has TRBV6-5 and TRBJ2-3; 7 positions match TRBD2. Trimming at V came to 4 bases and at J to 4 bases, leaving 11 bases not matched to a gene. This CDR3 has 16 residues. Germline V gene lookup returns CDR1 MNHEY and CDR2 SVGAGI. DNA for the CDR3: TGTGCCAGCAGTTTCGGTCGCGGGAGCGGGTCAGATACGCAGTATTTT. Protein sequence: CASSFGRGSGSDTQYF.

The genes are TRBV6-5 and TRBJ1-1, with a weak D call TRBD1 (6 bases). This CDR3 is built from 15 residues. Germline loops: CDR1 MNHEY, CDR2 SVGAGI. Trimming stripped 7 bases from V and 4 bases from J, with 19 bases between. CDR3 sequence (DNA): TGTGCCAGCACCCTCGGGGGGGGCACCACCACTGAAGCTTTCTTT. The encoded protein is CASTLGGGTTTEAFF.

J is TRBJ2-1 and V is TRBV9; maybe TRBD1 (6 bases). This CDR3 has 14 residues. V was cut by 5 bases and J by 10 bases, with 19 bases left in between. CDR1 is SGDLS, CDR2 YYNGEE, per germline. The CDR3 here is CASRKGVAGGEQFF. The DNA of the CDR3 is TGTGCCAGCAGGAAGGGGGTGGCAGGTGGGGAGCAGTTCTTC.

The V and J genes are TRBV9 and TRBJ1-4; D might be TRBD1 (5 bases). Trimming left V 2 bases short and J 0 bases short, with 8 bases between. CDR3 size: 15 residues. The germline V gene has CDR1 SGDLS and CDR2 YYNGEE. CDR3 bases: TGTGCCAGCAGCGTGGGGGGAGCAACTAATGAAAAACTGTTTTTT. Translation: CASSVGGATNEKLFF. The whole variable domain, remainder taken from reference TRBV9 and TRBJ1-4, is DSGVTQTPKHLITATGQRVTLRCSPRSGDLSVYWYQQSLDQGLQFLIQYYNGEERAKGNILERFSAQQFPDLHSELNLSSLELGDSALYFCASSVGGATNEKLFFGSGTQLSVL.

The J gene is TRBJ2-3, the V gene TRBV7-6; tentative D call: TRBD1 (6 bases). The CDR3 length is 14 residues. The ends were cut back, 1 base at V and 4 bases at J, with 9 bases in the middle. Germline CDR1 reads SGHVS; CDR2 reads FNYEAQ. The CDR3 spells CASSLEGDPDTQYF. In DNA, the CDR3 is TGTGCCAGCAGCTTAGAGGGGGATCCAGATACGCAGTATTTT.

The chain links TRBV6-1 to TRBJ2-1, with 9 bases that match TRBD2. The V gene end was trimmed by 1 base and the J gene end by 7 bases; junction bases not matched to a gene: 8. Germline lookup yields CDR1 MNHNS and CDR2 SASEGT. The CDR3 length is 16 residues. The CDR3 loop is CASSEGVAGGANEQFF. The CDR3 DNA is TGTGCCAGCAGTGAAGGGGTGGCGGGAGGGGCAAATGAGCAGTTCTTC.

V gene TRBV5-1 combines with J gene TRBJ2-1, with TRBD1 matching 7 bases. This CDR3 region has 17 residues. CDR1 and CDR2 (germline): SGHRS, YFSETQ. Trimming removed 0 bases from V and 3 bases from J; junction bases left unmatched: 9. The DNA of the CDR3 is TGCGCCAGCAGCTTGGAGGGGGCTACACGGAACTACAATGAGCAGTTCTTC. Its protein product is CASSLEGATRNYNEQFF. Complete variable domain (other parts from reference TRBV5-1 and TRBJ2-1): KAGVTQTPRYLIKTRGQQVTLSCSPISGHRSVSWYQQTPGQGLQFLFEYFSETQRNKGNFPGRFSGRQFSNSRSEMNVSTLELGDSALYLCASSLEGATRNYNEQFFGPGTRLTVL.

The chain uses TRBV2 and TRBJ2-5; tentative D call: TRBD2 (6 bases). Germline values: CDR1 SNHLY, CDR2 FYNNEI. Between the trimmed V and J ends, which lost 6 bases and 5 bases, there was a span of 19 bases. The CDR3 runs 15 residues. Here the CDR3 DNA reads TGTGCCAGCAGCGAAAGTCTGGGGGGTGGGGAGACCCAGTACTTC. This encodes CASSESLGGGETQYF.

The rearrangement links TRBV10-2 to TRBJ2-4; possible D gene TRBD1, 5 bases. V lost 3 bases to trimming and J lost 7 bases, with 10 bases between them. Germline values: CDR1 WSHSY, CDR2 SAAADI. The CDR3 is 13 residues long. The CDR3: CASSDGRANIQYF. The CDR3 DNA follows: TGCGCCAGCAGTGACGGCAGGGCTAACATTCAGTACTTC.

This clone has more than one count but fewer than ten. This rearrangement joins TRBV29-1 to TRBJ1-1, with D tentatively TRBD1 (6 bases). Germline CDR1 is SQVTM and CDR2 is ANQGSEA. V shed 8 bases and J shed 5 bases, with 15 bases lying between them. CDR3 length: 12 amino acids. CDR3: CSTYYRETEAFF. In DNA, the CDR3 is TGCAGCACCTATTACAGGGAAACTGAAGCTTTCTTT.

The chain carries TRBV27 and TRBJ1-1; D is perhaps TRBD1 (5 bases). Deletions cut 4 bases from V and 4 bases from J, with 22 bases between. The CDR3 has 17 amino acids. The germline gives CDR1 MNHEY, CDR2 SMNVEV (reference sequence). CDR3 region: CASSSPQKTGFVTEAFF. As DNA, the CDR3 is TGTGCCAGCAGTTCCCCTCAGAAAACAGGATTTGTCACTGAAGCTTTCTTT.

The chain has TRBV12-5 and TRBJ2-2, with D tentatively TRBD1 (6 bases). Germline V CDR1 and CDR2: LGHNT, FRNRAP. The CDR3 spans 16 residues. The V end lost 8 bases, the J end lost 4 bases, and 20 bases lay between the germline ends. The CDR3 DNA is TGTGCTAGTTCTCCCGACAGGACCCAGGGCACCGGGGAGCTGTTTTTT. Translated: CASSPDRTQGTGELFF.

The chain combines TRBV9 with TRBJ2-7, with 7 bases identical to TRBD1. The CDR3 sequence is 13 residues long. Trimming at V came to 0 bases and at J to 3 bases, leaving 0 bases not matched to a gene. The germline V gene encodes CDR1 SGDLS and CDR2 YYNGEE. The CDR3, as DNA: TGTGCCAGCAGCGTAGGGGACAGCTACGAGCAGTACTTC. This codes for CASSVGDSYEQYF.

The chain recombines TRBV2 with TRBJ1-2; D may be TRBD1 (5 bases). The germline V gene has CDR1 SNHLY and CDR2 FYNNEI. V was clipped by 5 bases and J by 2 bases, with 12 bases between them. CDR3 length: 14 amino acids. The CDR3 here is CASSSQTANYGYTF. The DNA for the CDR3 is TGTGCCAGCAGTTCCCAGACAGCCAACTATGGCTACACCTTC.

This chain joins TRBV7-9 and TRBJ2-7; 13 bases agree with TRBD2. Germline-derived CDR1 and CDR2 are SEHNR and FQNEAQ (reference sequence). The CDR3 is made up of 15 amino acids. V lost 4 bases, J lost 6 bases, and 6 bases stayed unmatched. The CDR3: CASSSSGTSGAEQYF. Written as DNA, the CDR3 is TGTGCCAGCAGCTCTTCCGGGACTAGCGGGGCCGAGCAGTACTTC.

The genes are TRBV14 and TRBJ2-7; D is unclear. V was trimmed by 2 bases and J by 6 bases, leaving 17 bases between them. The CDR3 runs 15 residues. CDR1 and CDR2 from the germline V gene are SGHDN and FVKESK. Here the CDR3 reads CASSQTDSVTSEQYF. CDR3 bases: TGTGCCAGCAGCCAAACCGATTCAGTAACCAGCGAGCAGTACTTC.

The J gene is TRBJ2-7, the V gene TRBV4-3; possibly TRBD1 for D (6 bases). The CDR3 consists of 16 residues. Germline values: CDR1 LGHNA, CDR2 YSLEER. V lost 0 bases and J lost 5, with 17 bases in between. DNA of the CDR3: TGCGCCAGCAGCCAAGATCTAGGGGGAGCTAGGAACGAGCAGTACTTC. Translation gives CASSQDLGGARNEQYF.

V usage is TRBV28 and J usage is TRBJ1-1; 7 bases map to TRBD1. This CDR3 region has 16 residues. The V and J ends lost 4 bases and 0 bases, in that order; junction bases with no gene match: 8. The V gene's germline CDR1 is MDHEN and CDR2 SYDVKM. CDR3 DNA: TGTGCCAGCAGTTCGCCCCGGGGACAGTTGAACACTGAAGCTTTCTTT. Protein sequence: CASSSPRGQLNTEAFF.

J is TRBJ1-1 and V is TRBV12-5; D is undetermined. Germline assignment: CDR1 LGHNT and CDR2 FRNRAP. This CDR3 has 16 amino acids. The V gene lost 0 bases and the J gene lost 1 base, with 12 bases spanning the gap. The CDR3 DNA follows: TGTGCTAGTGGTTTGGTACTGTTAGGCGGGAACACTGAAGCTTTCTTT. This encodes CASGLVLLGGNTEAFF.

The chain couples TRBV5-6 to TRBJ1-2, with D unclear. Germline values: CDR1 SGHDT, CDR2 YYEEEE. CDR3 size: 14 residues. Trimming removed 3 bases at V and 6 bases at J, with 15 bases between. The CDR3, as DNA: TGTGCCAGCAGCTATCTTCCCGGGAACGATGGCTACACCTTC. This translates into CASSYLPGNDGYTF.

The chain joins TRBV15 to TRBJ1-1; D gene uncertain. V shed 5 bases and J shed 8 bases, with 12 bases lying between them. Germline loops: CDR1 LNHNV, CDR2 YYDKDF (reference sequence). The CDR3 loop spans 12 amino acids. The chain's CDR3 is CATSGRGWEAFF. The DNA of the CDR3 is TGTGCCACCAGCGGGAGAGGGTGGGAAGCTTTCTTT.

This clone was observed a single time. J is TRBJ2-7 and V is TRBV5-1, with 9 bases fitting TRBD2. Per the germline V gene, CDR1 is SGHRS and CDR2 is YFSETQ. The ends lost 8 bases at V and 6 bases at J; junction bases unmatched: 15. CDR3 length: 15 amino acids. Written as DNA, the CDR3 is TGCGCCAGTGGATCTTTTGCGGGGGGGCCGTCCGAGCAGTACTTC. Its protein product is CASGSFAGGPSEQYF.